Below, 27 T cell receptor beta chains from the same sample are listed, as sequenced in a study of neoadjuvant nivolumab and ipilimumab in lung cancer. The protocol was immunoSEQ multiplex PCR, while the TCRdb copy is restricted to in-frame clones and leaves out a portion. The sample holds 45,000 to 55,000 clones; around 88% are singletons and the top ten take roughly 3.7%. The source was blood, collected before neoadjuvant nivolumab, alone or with ipilimumab. Receptors originate from an adult with non-small cell lung cancer. Some clones in this sample may be carry-over from other donors' samples.

The J gene is TRBJ2-1, the V gene TRBV7-2; 12 nucleotides align to TRBD2. Germline V gene lookup returns CDR1 SGHTA and CDR2 FQGNSA. V shed 4 bases and J 0 bases; nucleotides not matched to a gene: 7. The CDR3 contains 18 residues. The CDR3 reads CASSSAGLAGNSYNEQFF. In DNA, the CDR3 is TGTGCCAGCAGCTCAGCGGGACTAGCGGGTAACTCCTACAATGAGCAGTTCTTC.

This rearrangement joins TRBV5-1 to TRBJ1-1, with D possibly being TRBD1 (6 bases). Trimming left V 5 bases short and J 5 bases short, with 22 bases between. In germline, CDR1 is SGHRS, CDR2 YFSETQ. The length of the CDR3 is 16 residues. DNA of the CDR3: TGCGCCAGCAGATCCCGACCCTCCCAGGGGAAGACTGAAGCTTTCTTT. Its protein is CASRSRPSQGKTEAFF.

The chain combines TRBV10-2 with TRBJ2-7, with D possibly TRBD1 on 6 matching bases. Deletions cut 3 bases from V and 3 bases from J, with 12 bases between. The CDR3 is made up of 14 amino acids. Germline V gene sequence: CDR1 WSHSY, CDR2 SAAADI. Here the CDR3 reads CASSEQGLGYEQYF. The DNA for the CDR3 is TGCGCCAGCAGTGAACAGGGTTTGGGCTACGAGCAGTACTTC.

The chain links TRBV4-1 to TRBJ2-7; 9 nucleotides line up with TRBD1. This CDR3 spans 15 amino acids. The V gene end was trimmed by 1 base and the J gene end by 7 bases; junction bases not matched to a gene: 8. Germline CDR1 reads MGHRA; CDR2 reads YSYEKL. CDR3 bases: TGCGCCAGCAGCCAAGGCACAGGGGGCGCGGAAGAGCAGTACTTC. It is translated as CASSQGTGGAEEQYF.

The chain joins TRBV5-8 to TRBJ1-1; 9 positions agree with TRBD1. Germline CDR1 SGHTS, CDR2 YDEGEE. V trimming: 4 bases; J trimming: 12 bases; junction bases outside the gene matches: 4. This CDR3 is built from 11 residues. CDR3 protein: CASSGTGTTFF. The CDR3 coding sequence is TGTGCCAGCAGCGGGACAGGGACAACTTTCTTT.

This clone was observed a handful of times. The gene calls are TRBV11-2 and TRBJ1-1; D is ambiguous. From germline, CDR1 is SGHAT and CDR2 FQNNGV. This CDR3 comprises 12 residues. With 7 bases removed from V and 1 base from J, the gap between germline ends came to 7 bases. In DNA, the CDR3 is TGTGCCAGCACCTTCCGGAACACTGAAGCTTTCTTT. Protein sequence: CASTFRNTEAFF.

The chain joins TRBV9 to TRBJ2-7; D might be TRBD1 (6 bases). V dropped 4 bases and J dropped 2 bases, with 16 bases sitting between them. The CDR3 runs to 15 residues. Germline lookup yields CDR1 SGDLS and CDR2 YYNGEE. The chain's CDR3 is CASSFGTTPTYEQYF. CDR3 in DNA: TGTGCCAGCAGCTTTGGGACAACTCCTACCTACGAGCAGTACTTC. Full variable domain (outside the CDR3, taken from reference TRBV9 and TRBJ2-7): DSGVTQTPKHLITATGQRVTLRCSPRSGDLSVYWYQQSLDQGLQFLIQYYNGEERAKGNILERFSAQQFPDLHSELNLSSLELGDSALYFCASSFGTTPTYEQYFGPGTRLTVT.

The rearrangement uses TRBV29-1 and TRBJ2-3, with D possibly being TRBD2 (6 bases). The germline gives CDR1 SQVTM, CDR2 ANQGSEA. This CDR3 has 16 amino acids. V lost 6 bases to trimming and J lost 0 bases, with 19 bases between them. CDR3 DNA: TGCAGCGTCCAGCGGGTAGGCCGGCCAAGCACAGATACGCAGTATTTT. It specifies CSVQRVGRPSTDTQYF.

This chain uses TRBV29-1 with TRBJ2-3; the D call may be TRBD1 or TRBD2 (6 bases each). Trimming took off 6 bases at V and 0 bases at J, with 16 bases between the two ends. CDR3 length: 15 amino acids. In germline, CDR1 is SQVTM, CDR2 ANQGSEA. The CDR3 is CSVGAGGASTDTQYF. The CDR3 DNA is TGCAGCGTGGGGGCCGGGGGCGCGAGCACAGATACGCAGTATTTT.

The CDR3 loop reads CASSLGGTDNQPQHF. The CDR3 region has the DNA TGTGCCAGCAGCTTGGGGGGGACAGACAATCAGCCCCAGCATTTT. This sequence joins TRBV5-8 and TRBJ1-5; 7 bases match TRBD1. CDR3 length equals 15 residues. Per the germline V gene, CDR1 is SGHTS and CDR2 is YDEGEE. With V trimmed by 0 bases and J by 3 bases, 3 bases remained unmatched.

The rearrangement joins TRBV12-5 to TRBJ1-1; D uncertain. CDR1 LGHNT and CDR2 FRNRAP come from the germline V gene. The CDR3 spans 12 residues. Trimming took off 5 bases at V and 1 base at J, with 5 bases between the two ends. CDR3 sequence reads: CASGIRNTEAFF. CDR3 coding DNA: TGTGCTAGTGGTATCAGGAACACTGAAGCTTTCTTT.

The V gene is TRBV18, the J gene TRBJ2-5, with D possibly being TRBD2 (6 bases). Trimming shortened V by 4 bases and J by 7 bases, and 13 bases separated the two germline ends. Germline V lookup: CDR1 KGHSH, CDR2 LQKENI. This CDR3 has 13 residues. CDR3 loop: CASSRGLEGTQYF. The CDR3 DNA is TGTGCCAGCTCACGGGGTTTGGAGGGGACCCAGTACTTC.

CDR3 nucleotides: TGTGCCTGGTCTAGGGGGAGAGGTCAGCCCCAGCATTTT. Protein sequence: CAWSRGRGQPQHF. The rearrangement uses TRBV30 and TRBJ1-5, with D perhaps matching TRBD1 (6 bases). Between the trimmed V and J ends, which lost 5 bases and 6 bases, there was a span of 14 bases. Germline assignment: CDR1 GTSNPN and CDR2 SVGIG (reference sequence). This CDR3 is 13 amino acids long.

J is TRBJ2-1 and V is TRBV19; TRBD1 might be the D (5 bases). Germline loops: CDR1 LNHDA, CDR2 SQIVND (reference sequence). The CDR3 totals 14 residues. The V and J ends lost 8 bases and 4 bases respectively, with 15 bases between them. CDR3 DNA sequence: TGTGCCAGTGCGCCCCAAGGGGTTTACAATGAGCAGTTCTTC. It codes for CASAPQGVYNEQFF.

The rearrangement joins TRBV27 to TRBJ2-5; the match to TRBD2 covers 9 bases. V lost 2 bases to trimming and J lost 5 bases; unmatched junction nucleotides: 9. The CDR3 covers 16 residues. Per the germline V gene, CDR1 is MNHEY and CDR2 is SMNVEV (reference sequence). The CDR3 loop is CASSLLGSGSMETQYF. DNA for the CDR3: TGTGCCAGCAGTTTACTAGGTAGCGGGAGTATGGAGACCCAGTACTTC.

The chain employs TRBV5-1 and TRBJ2-3; D is possibly TRBD1 or TRBD2 (5 bases each). The V end lost 4 bases, the J end lost 6 bases, and 15 bases lay between the germline ends. The CDR3 runs to 14 residues. The germline V gene encodes CDR1 SGHRS and CDR2 YFSETQ. The CDR3: CASSPGTPMDTQYF. CDR3 nucleotides: TGCGCCAGCAGCCCCGGGACCCCTATGGATACGCAGTATTTT.

The chain couples TRBV5-4 to TRBJ2-1; D may be TRBD1 or TRBD2 (6 bases each). The germline CDR1 and CDR2 sequences are SGHNT and YYREEE (reference sequence). Trimming removed 1 base at V and 1 base at J, with 9 bases between. The CDR3 sequence is 15 residues long. The CDR3 coding sequence is TGTGCCAGCAGCTTGCCGGGGGCGTCCTACAATGAGCAGTTCTTC. Its translation: CASSLPGASYNEQFF.

The chain carries TRBV25-1 and TRBJ2-5, with a tentative D call TRBD1 (6 bases). Germline-derived CDR1 and CDR2 are MGHDK and SYGVNS. Between the trimmed V and J ends, which lost 6 bases and 6 bases, there was a span of 8 bases. This CDR3 contains 11 residues. CDR3 sequence (DNA): TGTGCCAGCAGGGACAGCCAGACCCAGTACTTC. This translates into CASRDSQTQYF. The whole variable domain, remainder taken from reference TRBV25-1 and TRBJ2-5, is EADIYQTPRYLVIGTGKKITLECSQTMGHDKMYWYQQDPGMELHLIHYSYGVNSTEKGDLSSESTVSRIRTEHFPLTLESARPSHTSQYLCASRDSQTQYFGPGTRLLVL.

The chain links TRBV18 to TRBJ2-5; D is possibly TRBD2 (5 bases). This CDR3 is 13 amino acids long. From germline, CDR1 is KGHSH and CDR2 LQKENI. V lost 0 bases, J lost 3 bases, and 5 bases lay in between. The CDR3 region is CASSPPGEETQYF. CDR3 bases: TGTGCCAGCTCACCACCCGGGGAAGAGACCCAGTACTTC.

V usage is TRBV7-8 and J usage is TRBJ2-1; TRBD1 matches at 7 bases. CDR3 size: 13 residues. Germline V lookup: CDR1 SGHVS, CDR2 FQNEAQ. Trimming removed 5 bases from V and 6 bases from J; junction bases left unmatched: 4. The CDR3 is CASSRRTGNEQFF. The CDR3 region has the DNA TGTGCCAGCAGCCGTCGGACAGGCAATGAGCAGTTCTTC.

This chain joins TRBV6-6 and TRBJ1-1; TRBD1 matches 7 bases. V gave up 7 bases and J gave up 0 bases; unmatched junction bases: 11. This CDR3 contains 16 residues. From germline, CDR1 is MNHNY and CDR2 SVGAGI (reference sequence). The CDR3 protein is CASIKTTGVLNTEAFF. DNA of the CDR3: TGTGCCAGCATCAAAACAACAGGGGTTTTGAACACTGAAGCTTTCTTT.

The genes are TRBV30 and TRBJ2-7, with 7 positions matching TRBD1. This CDR3 spans 12 amino acids. Losses at the gene ends were 4 bases for V and 7 bases for J; bases not matched to a gene: 7. Germline-derived CDR1 and CDR2 are GTSNPN and SVGIG (reference sequence). CDR3 region: CAWTGTVGEQYF. In DNA form, the CDR3 reads TGTGCCTGGACTGGGACAGTCGGAGAGCAGTACTTC. Combining the CDR3 with reference TRBV30 and TRBJ2-7 gives the whole variable domain SQTIHQWPATLVQPVGSPLSLECTVEGTSNPNLYWYRQAAGRGLQLLFYSVGIGQISSEVPQNLSASRPQDRQFILSSKKLLLSDSGFYLCAWTGTVGEQYFGPGTRLTVT.

A single count supports this clone. This chain uses TRBV29-1 with TRBJ1-1; D is ambiguous. Germline lookup yields CDR1 SQVTM and CDR2 ANQGSEA. CDR3 length equals 14 residues. Trimming stripped 3 bases from V and 5 bases from J, with 16 bases between. The CDR3 protein is CSVDSRAGWTEAFF. CDR3 nucleotide sequence: TGCAGCGTTGATAGTCGGGCAGGCTGGACTGAAGCTTTCTTT.

The V gene is TRBV30, the J gene TRBJ1-4, with a tentative D call TRBD1 (5 bases). Trimming removed 3 bases from V and 4 bases from J, with 9 bases in between. Germline CDR1 and CDR2: GTSNPN and SVGIG (reference sequence). This CDR3 region has 13 residues. CDR3 nucleotide sequence: TGTGCCTGGAGCGGGGACCATAATGAAAAACTGTTTTTT. Translation: CAWSGDHNEKLFF.

The chain employs TRBV4-1 and TRBJ2-2; 8 bases map to TRBD2. Germline loops: CDR1 MGHRA, CDR2 YSYEKL. The CDR3 is made up of 15 amino acids. V shed 1 base and J 10 bases; nucleotides not matched to a gene: 8. The CDR3 protein is CASSQVGAGVEELFF. The CDR3 DNA is TGCGCCAGCAGCCAAGTAGGAGCGGGAGTTGAGGAGCTGTTTTTT.

The chain is built from TRBV5-1 and TRBJ2-3, with a tentative D call TRBD2 (5 bases). The ends were cut back, 6 bases at V and 2 bases at J, with 10 bases in the middle. The CDR3 has 13 residues. Per the germline V gene, CDR1 is SGHRS and CDR2 is YFSETQ. The CDR3 is CASTPGSTDTQYF. CDR3 sequence (DNA): TGCGCCAGCACCCCGGGGTCCACAGATACGCAGTATTTT.

This clone has more than one count but fewer than ten. The genes are TRBV5-5 and TRBJ2-7, with TRBD1 matching over 11 bases. The CDR3 has 15 amino acids. V gave up 0 bases and J gave up 3 bases; unmatched junction bases: 2. The germline gives CDR1 SGHKS, CDR2 YYEKEE (reference sequence). CDR3 sequence: CASSLVGQGVYEQYF. CDR3 DNA sequence: TGTGCCAGCAGCTTGGTGGGACAGGGGGTCTACGAGCAGTACTTC.